The TCR beta chain under discussion was sequenced for a study of T-cell reconstitution after alpha-beta-depleted transplantation in children (dated by TCRdb to 2016 to 2018). Turning to the overall study: The study quantitatively tracked T-cell immune reconstitution after TCRalphabeta/CD19-depleted allogeneic hematopoietic cell transplantation in children using TCR repertoire profiling.

The library was generated by PCR. The sample was run on an Illumina HiSeq 2500. Molecular barcoding was employed in the preparation of TCR libraries, with unique molecular identifiers being used to normalize TCRbeta repertoire quantification. TCRdb's own reprocessing of the public reads used fastp at Q25 and MiXCR and kept productive beta chains. Records with the same CDR3 protein are collapsed into one entry carrying the most frequent genes and DNA. The table for this sample lists 200,000 to 250,000 distinct CDR3 sequences; 8.4% of them were counted only once. 35% of the sample lies in the top ten. This clonotype was observed a few times. The antigen it recognizes is unknown. Base qualities are not provided; no much larger clone lies one nucleotide away. Here is what the overall study found, with its caveats: The frequencies of hyperexpanded clones fell over the following months, and after one year, T-cell counts and TCRbeta diversity were mostly attributed to newly produced T cells. In some patients, the high TCRbeta diversity seen at day 60 was put down to recipient T cells and intrathymic progenitors that had survived conditioning. Apparently early alphabetaT-cell count recovery about two months after transplant reportedly relied on only several hundred rapidly expanded clones derived from non-depleted graft cells.

The germline V gene gives CDR1 as MNHEY and CDR2 as SVGEGT. The V and J ends are trimmed by 6 bases and 2 bases, leaving 15 bases between them. There are 15 amino acids in the CDR3, from cysteine to phenylalanine inclusive. Here the CDR3 DNA is all that survives: 45 bases in frame from base 1. Sample treatment or condition, as interpreted from the label and publication: allogeneic hematopoietic cell transplantation with graft depleted of TCRalphabeta T cells and CD19 B cells. The transplant recipients were children given TCRalphabeta/CD19-depleted allogeneic hematopoietic cell grafts. The receptor's source is a male patient between 2 and 9 years old who had a stem cell transplant for acute myeloid leukemia, so the T cells may come from the graft donor. Here the chain combines TRBV6-2 or TRBV6-3 and TRBJ2-3; a tentative D call is TRBD1 (5 bases match). The sample was PBMCs, mostly from graft donor cells, taken 360 days after TCRalphabeta/CD19-depleted stem cell transplant. The nucleotide sequence reads TGTGCCAGCAGCCTGACAGCGTCCTACACAGATACGCAGTATTTT. This yields the protein CASSLTASYTDTQYF.